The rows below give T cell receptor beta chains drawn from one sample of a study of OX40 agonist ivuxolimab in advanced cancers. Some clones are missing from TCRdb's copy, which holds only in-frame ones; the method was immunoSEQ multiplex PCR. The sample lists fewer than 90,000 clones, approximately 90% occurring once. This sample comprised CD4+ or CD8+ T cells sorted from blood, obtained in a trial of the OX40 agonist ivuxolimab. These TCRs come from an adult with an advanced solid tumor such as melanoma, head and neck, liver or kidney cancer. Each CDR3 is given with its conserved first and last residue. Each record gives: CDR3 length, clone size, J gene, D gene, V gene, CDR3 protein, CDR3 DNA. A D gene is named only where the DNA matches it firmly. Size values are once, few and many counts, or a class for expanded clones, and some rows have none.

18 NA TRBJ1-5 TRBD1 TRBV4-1 CASSQVPGQGASNQPQHF TGCGCCAGCAGCCAAGTCCCGGGACAGGGAGCAAGCAATCAGCCCCAGCATTTT
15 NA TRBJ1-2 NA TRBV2 CASSEVLGLNYGYTF TGTGCCAGCAGTGAAGTCTTGGGGCTTAACTATGGCTACACCTTC
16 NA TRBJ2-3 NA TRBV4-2 CASSPYWRGSTDTQYF TGTGCCAGCAGCCCGTACTGGAGGGGGAGCACAGATACGCAGTATTTT
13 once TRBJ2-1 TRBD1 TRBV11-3 CASRQQGADEQFF TGTGCCAGCAGACAACAGGGGGCGGATGAGCAGTTCTTC
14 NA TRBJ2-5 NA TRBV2 CASSEAGSLETQYF TGTGCCAGCAGTGAAGCTGGTAGTTTAGAGACCCAGTACTTC
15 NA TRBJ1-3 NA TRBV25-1 CASSSNRNSGNTIYF TGTGCCAGCAGTAGTAACAGGAACTCTGGAAACACCATATATTTT
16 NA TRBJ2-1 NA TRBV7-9 CASSPRGTSSYNEQFF TGTGCCAGCAGCCCGAGGGGGACCAGCTCCTACAATGAGCAGTTCTTC
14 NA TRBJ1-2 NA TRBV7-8 CASSLRQGNYGYTF TGTGCCAGCAGCTTAAGGCAGGGGAACTATGGCTACACCTTC
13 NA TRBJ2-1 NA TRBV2 CASSVRGRYEQFF TGTGCCAGCAGTGTAAGGGGACGATATGAGCAGTTCTTC
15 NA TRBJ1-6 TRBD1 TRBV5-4 CASSSATGGLTPLHF TGTGCCAGCAGCTCGGCGACAGGGGGCTTGACACCCCTCCACTTT
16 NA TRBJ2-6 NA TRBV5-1 CASSTTGGAGANVLTF TGCGCCAGCAGCACCACAGGCGGGGCTGGGGCCAACGTCCTGACTTTC
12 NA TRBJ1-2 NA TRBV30 CAWSLRLNGYTF TGTGCCTGGAGTCTACGTCTAAATGGCTACACCTTC
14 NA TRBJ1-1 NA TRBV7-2 CASSRSSTNTEAFF TGTGCCAGCAGCCGGAGCAGCACAAACACTGAAGCTTTCTTT
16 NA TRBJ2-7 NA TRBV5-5 CASSWDLGRTNYEQYF TGTGCCAGCAGCTGGGACTTAGGCCGGACTAACTACGAGCAGTACTTC
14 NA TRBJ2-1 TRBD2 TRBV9 CASSVGAGGGEQFF TGTGCCAGCAGCGTAGGGGCGGGAGGAGGTGAGCAGTTCTTC
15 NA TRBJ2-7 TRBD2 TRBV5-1 CASSIGLAGYYEQYF TGCGCCAGCAGTATAGGACTAGCGGGCTACTACGAGCAGTACTTC
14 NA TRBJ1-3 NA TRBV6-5 CASSPGFSGNTIYF TGTGCCAGCAGCCCGGGGTTCTCTGGAAACACCATATATTTT
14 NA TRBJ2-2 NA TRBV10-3 CAISESTQAGELFF TGTGCCATCAGTGAGTCGACTCAAGCCGGGGAGCTGTTTTTT
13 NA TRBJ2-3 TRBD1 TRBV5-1 CASNDRGGDTQYF TGCGCCAGCAACGACAGGGGGGGAGATACGCAGTATTTT
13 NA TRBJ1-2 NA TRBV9 CASSQGPNYGYTF TGTGCCAGCAGCCAGGGGCCTAACTATGGCTACACCTTC